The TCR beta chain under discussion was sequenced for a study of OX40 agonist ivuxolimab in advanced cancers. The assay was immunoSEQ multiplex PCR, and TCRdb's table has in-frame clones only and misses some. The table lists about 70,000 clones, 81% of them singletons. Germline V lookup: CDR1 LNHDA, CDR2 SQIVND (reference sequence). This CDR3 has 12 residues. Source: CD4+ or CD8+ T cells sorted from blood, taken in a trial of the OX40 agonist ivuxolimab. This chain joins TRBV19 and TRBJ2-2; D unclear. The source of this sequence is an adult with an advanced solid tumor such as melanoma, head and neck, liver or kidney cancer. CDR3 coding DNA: TGTAGGGTGAACGCGAACACCGGGGAGCTGTTTTTT. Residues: CRVNANTGELFF. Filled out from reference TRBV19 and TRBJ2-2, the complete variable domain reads DGGITQSPKYLFRKEGQNVTLSCEQNLNHDAMYWYRQDPGQGLRLIYYSQIVNDFQKGDIAEGYSVSREKKESFPLTVTSAQKNPTAFYLCRVNANTGELFFGEGSRLTVL.